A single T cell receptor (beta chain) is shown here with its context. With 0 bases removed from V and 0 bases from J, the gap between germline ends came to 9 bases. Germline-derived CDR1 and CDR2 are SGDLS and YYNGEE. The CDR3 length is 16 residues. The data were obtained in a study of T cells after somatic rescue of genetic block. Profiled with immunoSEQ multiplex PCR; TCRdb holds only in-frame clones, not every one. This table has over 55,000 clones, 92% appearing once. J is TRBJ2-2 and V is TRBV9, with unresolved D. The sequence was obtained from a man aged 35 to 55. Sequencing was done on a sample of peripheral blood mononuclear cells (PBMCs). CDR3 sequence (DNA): TGTGCCAGCAGCGTAGGACATAACGCGAACACCGGGGAGCTGTTTTTT. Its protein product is CASSVGHNANTGELFF.